A selection of T cell receptor beta chains follows, all from one sample in a study of shared clonotypes between healthy human individuals. TCRdb's copy holds only in-frame clones and misses some; the assay was immunoSEQ multiplex PCR. The data contain approximately 2,000,000 clones, approximately 92% of them singletons. Sequencing used naive CD8+ T cells from PBMCs. The receptors derive from a man between 18 and 29 years old in good health. Some clones in this sample may be carry-over from other donors' samples. Both conserved end residues are part of each CDR3. Each record gives: clone size, V gene, J gene, D gene, CDR3 protein, CDR3 DNA. The D gene is left open where the match is weak. Clone size is given for some rows only: seen once, a few or many times, or a class if the clone is expanded.

clone size: few; V gene: TRBV27; J gene: TRBJ1-2; D gene: TRBD1; CDR3 protein: CASSVDRVTSYTF; CDR3 DNA: TGTGCCAGCAGTGTGGACAGGGTAACTAGCTACACCTTC
clone size: .; V gene: TRBV19; J gene: TRBJ2-7; D gene: TRBD1; CDR3 protein: CASSTGQGYEQYF; CDR3 DNA: TGTGCCAGTAGTACCGGACAGGGCTACGAGCAGTACTTC
clone size: .; V gene: TRBV21-1; J gene: TRBJ2-2; D gene: .; CDR3 protein: CASSPLEIAGVHAGELFF; CDR3 DNA: TGTGCCAGCAGCCCCCTCGAGATAGCGGGAGTCCACGCCGGGGAGCTGTTTTTT
clone size: .; V gene: TRBV28; J gene: TRBJ1-1; D gene: .; CDR3 protein: CASNHGAIGVNTEAFF; CDR3 DNA: TGTGCCAGCAACCACGGGGCGATCGGGGTGAACACTGAAGCTTTCTTT
clone size: .; V gene: TRBV2; J gene: TRBJ2-1; D gene: .; CDR3 protein: CASKEPGAGNEQFF; CDR3 DNA: TGTGCCAGCAAGGAGCCGGGAGCCGGGAATGAGCAGTTCTTC
clone size: .; V gene: TRBV7-9; J gene: TRBJ1-6; D gene: .; CDR3 protein: CASSPVVVQALHF; CDR3 DNA: TGTGCCAGCAGCCCAGTGGTCGTTCAGGCCCTCCACTTT
clone size: .; V gene: TRBV10-2; J gene: TRBJ2-3; D gene: TRBD2; CDR3 protein: CATTLLAGNMYTQYF; CDR3 DNA: TGCGCCACCACCCTACTAGCGGGAAACATGTATACGCAGTATTTT
clone size: .; V gene: TRBV27; J gene: TRBJ1-5; D gene: TRBD1; CDR3 protein: CASSSRRGGNQPQHF; CDR3 DNA: TGTGCCAGCAGTTCCCGCAGGGGGGGGAATCAGCCCCAGCATTTT
clone size: .; V gene: TRBV6-5; J gene: TRBJ2-7; D gene: .; CDR3 protein: CASSSPGAEQYF; CDR3 DNA: TGTGCCAGCAGTTCGCCAGGGGCCGAGCAGTACTTC
clone size: .; V gene: TRBV5-8; J gene: TRBJ1-4; D gene: TRBD1; CDR3 protein: CASSPFWTGNEKLFF; CDR3 DNA: TGTGCCAGCAGCCCTTTTTGGACAGGGAATGAAAAACTGTTTTTT
clone size: .; V gene: TRBV14; J gene: TRBJ2-7; D gene: TRBD1; CDR3 protein: CASRLPGQGFIF; CDR3 DNA: TGTGCCAGCAGACTGCCGGGACAGGGGTTCATCTTC
clone size: .; V gene: TRBV7-8; J gene: TRBJ1-2; D gene: .; CDR3 protein: CASGPETQSYGYTF; CDR3 DNA: TGTGCCAGCGGGCCTGAGACGCAGAGCTATGGCTACACCTTC
clone size: .; V gene: TRBV25-1; J gene: TRBJ2-1; D gene: TRBD2; CDR3 protein: CASSDFGTSGRAYEQFF; CDR3 DNA: TGTGCCAGCAGTGATTTTGGGACTAGCGGGAGGGCCTATGAGCAGTTCTTC
clone size: once; V gene: TRBV25-1; J gene: TRBJ1-6; D gene: .; CDR3 protein: CASSEGPHSPLHF; CDR3 DNA: TGTGCCAGCAGTGAAGGGCCTCATTCACCCCTCCACTTT
clone size: few; V gene: TRBV13; J gene: TRBJ1-1; D gene: TRBD1; CDR3 protein: CASSSQGGHEAFF; CDR3 DNA: TGTGCCAGCAGCTCCCAGGGGGGGCACGAAGCTTTCTTT
clone size: .; V gene: TRBV25-1; J gene: TRBJ2-2; D gene: .; CDR3 protein: CASNRETGELFF; CDR3 DNA: TGTGCCAGCAACAGGGAAACCGGGGAGCTGTTTTTT
clone size: .; V gene: TRBV6-6; J gene: TRBJ2-7; D gene: .; CDR3 protein: CASSFLYEQYF; CDR3 DNA: TGTGCCAGCAGTTTTTTATACGAGCAGTACTTC
clone size: .; V gene: TRBV7-3; J gene: TRBJ1-1; D gene: .; CDR3 protein: CASSLLGQMNTEAFF; CDR3 DNA: TGTGCCAGCAGCTTACTAGGGCAGATGAACACTGAAGCTTTCTTT
clone size: .; V gene: TRBV18; J gene: TRBJ2-1; D gene: TRBD2; CDR3 protein: CASSPLAGVNNEQFF; CDR3 DNA: TGTGCCAGCTCACCGCTAGCGGGAGTAAACAATGAGCAGTTCTTC
clone size: .; V gene: TRBV4-1; J gene: TRBJ2-7; D gene: .; CDR3 protein: CASSQEPGRLHEQYF; CDR3 DNA: TGCGCCAGCAGCCAAGAGCCAGGGAGGCTCCACGAGCAGTACTTC
clone size: .; V gene: TRBV4-2; J gene: TRBJ2-2; D gene: .; CDR3 protein: CASSQDGGNTGELFF; CDR3 DNA: TGTGCCAGCAGCCAAGACGGCGGAAACACCGGGGAGCTGTTTTTT
clone size: .; V gene: TRBV7-6; J gene: TRBJ1-1; D gene: TRBD1; CDR3 protein: CASSFQSGTGGVKFDEAFF; CDR3 DNA: TGTGCCAGCAGCTTCCAATCCGGGACAGGTGGTGTGAAGTTTGATGAAGCTTTCTTT
clone size: .; V gene: TRBV29-1; J gene: TRBJ2-1; D gene: TRBD1; CDR3 protein: CSVETGQIDEQFF; CDR3 DNA: TGCAGCGTTGAAACGGGACAGATCGATGAGCAGTTCTTC
clone size: .; V gene: TRBV7-9; J gene: TRBJ2-1; D gene: TRBD2; CDR3 protein: CASSSSASGYYNEQFF; CDR3 DNA: TGTGCCAGCAGCTCTAGCGCTAGCGGATACTACAATGAGCAGTTCTTC
clone size: .; V gene: TRBV27; J gene: TRBJ2-1; D gene: TRBD1; CDR3 protein: CASSLSDRGDEQFF; CDR3 DNA: TGTGCCAGCAGTTTATCGGACAGGGGGGATGAGCAGTTCTTC
clone size: .; V gene: TRBV7-9; J gene: TRBJ2-2; D gene: .; CDR3 protein: CASRDKGGQSNTGELFF; CDR3 DNA: TGTGCCAGCAGAGATAAAGGCGGTCAATCGAACACCGGGGAGCTGTTTTTT
clone size: .; V gene: TRBV19; J gene: TRBJ2-2; D gene: TRBD1; CDR3 protein: CASSSRGPGELFF; CDR3 DNA: TGTGCCAGTAGTAGCAGGGGGCCCGGGGAGCTGTTTTTT
clone size: .; V gene: TRBV27; J gene: TRBJ2-1; D gene: .; CDR3 protein: CASSLVRTIDNEQFF; CDR3 DNA: TGTGCCAGCAGTTTAGTGCGCACCATCGACAATGAGCAGTTCTTC
clone size: .; V gene: TRBV7-6; J gene: TRBJ2-1; D gene: .; CDR3 protein: CASAGASSYNEQFF; CDR3 DNA: TGTGCCTCAGCCGGTGCGAGCTCCTACAATGAGCAGTTCTTC
clone size: few; V gene: TRBV2; J gene: TRBJ2-7; D gene: .; CDR3 protein: CASRAEPSSYEQYF; CDR3 DNA: TGTGCCAGCAGGGCGGAGCCAAGCTCCTACGAGCAGTACTTC
clone size: once; V gene: TRBV28; J gene: TRBJ2-1; D gene: .; CDR3 protein: CASSSTRGPINEQFF; CDR3 DNA: TGTGCCAGCAGTTCGACCCGTGGGCCTATCAATGAGCAGTTCTTC
clone size: .; V gene: TRBV12-5; J gene: TRBJ2-5; D gene: .; CDR3 protein: CASGLGFGPQETQYF; CDR3 DNA: TGTGCTAGTGGTTTGGGCTTTGGCCCCCAAGAGACCCAGTACTTC
clone size: .; V gene: TRBV2; J gene: TRBJ2-5; D gene: TRBD1; CDR3 protein: CASRGDRGRETQYF; CDR3 DNA: TGTGCCAGCAGGGGGGACAGGGGGCGAGAGACCCAGTACTTC
clone size: .; V gene: TRBV19; J gene: TRBJ1-3; D gene: .; CDR3 protein: CASSTRTMSSYTIYF; CDR3 DNA: TGTGCCAGTAGTACCCGGACGATGAGCAGCTACACCATATATTTT
clone size: .; V gene: TRBV4-1; J gene: TRBJ1-2; D gene: .; CDR3 protein: CASSQKSRAVRGYTF; CDR3 DNA: TGCGCCAGCAGCCAAAAGTCCAGGGCCGTTCGCGGCTACACCTTC
clone size: .; V gene: TRBV6-5; J gene: TRBJ2-3; D gene: TRBD2; CDR3 protein: CASSYFLAGGRDTQYF; CDR3 DNA: TGTGCCAGCAGTTACTTCCTAGCGGGAGGGCGCGATACGCAGTATTTT